Each of the 28 T cell receptor beta chains below was sequenced from the same sample in a study of blood T cells in healthy people across ages. With a J-beta primer mix and a sample-barcoded 5' primer, a second PCR ran 7 to 11 cycles. TCRdb reprocessed the 5' RACE reads via MiXCR and lists one record per CDR3 protein. The repertoire has 890,000 or so distinct CDR3 sequences, 55% to 65% of them found once; the top ten carry around a quarter. The sequenced sample was blood. The origin of the receptors is a man aged 30 to 45 in good health.

This clonotype was picked up one time. A junction end diverges from the germline sequence, so it may reflect a read error. The rearrangement uses TRBV4-2 and TRBJ1-1, with TRBD1 as a possible D gene (6 bases). Germline V gene data show CDR1 as LGHNA and CDR2 as YNFKEQ. This CDR3 spans 16 amino acids. CDR3 DNA sequence: TGTGCCAGCAGCCAAGGTTACAGGGCGGCCAACACTGAAACTTTCTTT. Translation: CASSQGYRAANTETFF.

There are a few counts of this clonotype. The genes are TRBV7-2 and TRBJ2-4; D gene unclear. Trimming shortened V by 6 bases and J by 6 bases, and 15 bases separated the two germline ends. The CDR3 has 14 amino acids. CDR1 SGHTA and CDR2 FQGNSA come from the germline V gene. For the CDR3, the DNA is TGTGCCAGCAGTCCACTCCTCAGTGGAAACATTCAGTACTTC. Translated, it gives CASSPLLSGNIQYF.

This chain connects TRBV28 to TRBJ2-7, with TRBD1 matching over 7 bases. The CDR3 is made up of 13 amino acids. The ends lost 5 bases at V and 12 bases at J; junction bases unmatched: 13. Per the germline V gene, CDR1 is MDHEN and CDR2 is SYDVKM. The CDR3 spells CASSPGQRLFVYF. CDR3 DNA: TGTGCCAGCAGTCCGGGACAGCGCCTATTTGTGTACTTC. The full variable domain, with the rest looked up from reference TRBV28 and TRBJ2-7, is DVKVTQSSRYLVKRTGEKVFLECVQDMDHENMFWYRQDPGLGLRLIYFSYDVKMKEKGDIPEGYSVSREKKERFSLILESASTNQTSMYLCASSPGQRLFVYFGPGTRLTVT.

This chain links TRBV6-1 with TRBJ2-7; TRBD1 might be the D (5 bases). The germline V and J ends were trimmed by 4 bases and 5 bases, with 12 bases remaining between them. The CDR3 runs 13 residues. Germline CDR1 MNHNS, CDR2 SASEGT. The CDR3 coding sequence is TGTGCCAGCAGTGTTTCAGGGTCTGACGAGCAGTACTTC. Translated, it gives CASSVSGSDEQYF.

The V call is TRBV3-1, the J call TRBJ1-6, with unresolved D. CDR3 length equals 14 residues. Trimming took off 1 base at V and 10 bases at J, with 11 bases between the two ends. Looked up from germline, CDR1 is LGHDT and CDR2 is YNNKEL (reference sequence). DNA for the CDR3: TGTGCCAGCAGCCAAGCACGAGAACTCTCACCCCTCCACTTT. This codes for CASSQARELSPLHF. The full variable domain, completed using reference TRBV3-1 and TRBJ1-6, is DTAVSQTPKYLVTQMGNDKSIKCEQNLGHDTMYWYKQDSKKFLKIMFSYNNKELIINETVPNRFSPKSPDKAHLNLHINSLELGDSAVYFCASSQARELSPLHFGNGTRLTVT.

A word on this clonotype: A much larger clone lies one base from this, so it may be a read error. J is TRBJ2-1 and V is TRBV6-6; no reliable D call. Germline values: CDR1 MNHNY, CDR2 SVGAGI (reference sequence). This CDR3 spans 10 amino acids. Here the CDR3 reads CASSRNEHFF. The CDR3 DNA is TGTGCCAGCAGCCGGAATGAGCATTTCTTC.

This rearrangement joins TRBV6-5 to TRBJ2-7, with unresolved D. Trimming stripped 2 bases from V and 0 bases from J, with 14 bases between. The CDR3 contains 16 residues. CDR1 and CDR2 (germline): MNHEY, SVGAGI. CDR3 nucleotides: TGTGCCAGCAGTTACACTGGTCCAGGTAGCTCCTACGAGCAGTACTTC. As protein: CASSYTGPGSSYEQYF.

The chain links TRBV11-2 to TRBJ2-3; TRBD1 or TRBD2 may be the D gene (5 bases each). The CDR3 runs to 16 residues. Germline CDR1 reads SGHAT; CDR2 reads FQNNGV. Trimming took off 3 bases at V and 0 bases at J, with 13 bases between the two ends. The CDR3 loop is CASSFVAGASTDTQYF. DNA for the CDR3: TGTGCCAGCAGCTTCGTTGCCGGGGCTAGCACAGATACGCAGTATTTT.

The chain carries TRBV5-1 and TRBJ2-5; D is perhaps TRBD2 (6 bases). Gene TRBJ2-7 matches the end of the DNA better, so the J call may be wrong. The V gene's germline CDR1 is SGHRS and CDR2 YFSETQ. The CDR3 extends over 15 amino acids. The CDR3 DNA follows: TGCGCCAGCAGCCCGACGACTAGTTTTGCTGGCGAGCAGTACTTC. Translation gives CASSPTTSFAGEQYF.

The rearrangement uses TRBV11-2 and TRBJ1-1, with unresolved D. V was clipped by 4 bases and J by 1 base, with 10 bases between them. The CDR3 is 14 amino acids. Germline V lookup: CDR1 SGHAT, CDR2 FQNNGV. DNA for the CDR3: TGTGCCAGCAGCTCGTTCCTTTCGAACACTGAAGCTTTCTTT. The encoded protein is CASSSFLSNTEAFF.

The rearrangement uses TRBV20-1 and TRBJ1-2; D remains unclear. The CDR3 totals 12 residues. CDR1 and CDR2 (germline): DFQATT, SNEGSKA (reference sequence). Trimming removed 4 bases at V and 4 bases at J, with 10 bases between. In DNA, the CDR3 is TGCAGTGCTACCTTTGCCCTCTATGGCTACACCTTC. As protein: CSATFALYGYTF.

The chain uses TRBV6-2 or TRBV6-3 and TRBJ2-4; a possible D gene is TRBD1 (6 bases). The germline V gene has CDR1 MNHEY and CDR2 SVGEGT. CDR3 length equals 14 residues. Trimming pared 7 bases from V and 2 bases from J, leaving 12 bases between. CDR3 loop: CASTPGVPKNIQYF. CDR3 coding DNA: TGTGCCAGCACCCCAGGGGTTCCCAAAAACATTCAGTACTTC.

The V and J genes are TRBV20-1 and TRBJ2-2, with 7 bases aligning to TRBD2. Trimming cost V 3 bases and J 5 bases; bases outside gene matches: 9. Germline-derived CDR1 and CDR2 are DFQATT and SNEGSKA (reference sequence). This CDR3 is 15 amino acids long. CDR3 sequence (DNA): TGCAGTGCTAGCGGGATGACGGGGGGAACCGGGGAGCTGTTTTTT. Amino acid sequence: CSASGMTGGTGELFF.

The CDR3 coding sequence is TGCAGTGCTAACGGGCGCAGCCCGAACACCGGGGAGCTGTTTTTT. Protein sequence: CSANGRSPNTGELFF. This chain links TRBV20-1 with TRBJ2-2; D is uncertain. The CDR3 has 15 residues. The ends were cut back, 4 bases at V and 0 bases at J, with 12 bases in the middle. The germline CDR1 and CDR2 sequences are DFQATT and SNEGSKA (reference sequence).

This clonotype was counted only a few times. The V gene is TRBV9, the J gene TRBJ1-5, with TRBD1 matching over 8 bases. The V segment lost 0 bases and the J segment 6 bases; nucleotides outside the gene matches: 5. CDR3 length equals 15 residues. Germline V gives CDR1 SGDLS, CDR2 YYNGEE. CDR3 amino acids: CASSVGGQALQPQHF. The CDR3 DNA sequence: TGTGCCAGCAGCGTAGGGGGACAGGCCCTTCAGCCCCAGCATTTT. The full variable domain, rest sourced from reference TRBV9 and TRBJ1-5, is DSGVTQTPKHLITATGQRVTLRCSPRSGDLSVYWYQQSLDQGLQFLIQYYNGEERAKGNILERFSAQQFPDLHSELNLSSLELGDSALYFCASSVGGQALQPQHFGDGTRLSIL.

The rearrangement joins TRBV7-2 to TRBJ2-3; tentatively, D is TRBD1 (5 bases). The V end lost 4 bases, the J end lost 7 bases, and 6 bases lay between the germline ends. This CDR3 is 11 amino acids long. The V gene's germline CDR1 is SGHTA and CDR2 FQGNSA. CDR3 amino acids: CASSYRYTQYF. The CDR3, as DNA: TGTGCCAGCAGCTACAGGTATACGCAGTATTTT. The variable domain in full, completed from reference TRBV7-2 and TRBJ2-3, reads GAGVSQSPSNKVTEKGKDVELRCDPISGHTALYWYRQSLGQGLEFLIYFQGNSAPDKSGLPSDRFSAERTGGSVSTLTIQRTQQEDSAVYLCASSYRYTQYFGPGTRLTVL.

The genes are TRBV14 and TRBJ2-7; D is possibly TRBD1 or TRBD2 (5 bases each). CDR1 is SGHDN, CDR2 FVKESK, per germline. The germline V and J ends were trimmed by 2 bases and 2 bases, with 10 bases remaining between them. This CDR3 comprises 14 residues. CDR3 nucleotides: TGTGCCAGCAGCCAATCTCGGGGACCCTACGAGCAGTACTTC. Translated, it gives CASSQSRGPYEQYF. Filled out from reference TRBV14 and TRBJ2-7, the complete variable domain reads EAGVTQFPSHSVIEKGQTVTLRCDPISGHDNLYWYRRVMGKEIKFLLHFVKESKQDESGMPNNRFLAERTGGTYSTLKVQPAELEDSGVYFCASSQSRGPYEQYFGPGTRLTVT.

The V and J genes are TRBV6-6 and TRBJ2-3, with 9 bases aligning to TRBD2. Trimming removed 8 bases from V and 2 bases from J; junction bases left unmatched: 8. Per germline, CDR1 MNHNY and CDR2 SVGAGI (reference sequence). This CDR3 contains 15 residues. CDR3 DNA: TGTGCCAGCTGTTCACTAGCGGGCCACACAGATACGCAGTATTTT. This codes for CASCSLAGHTDTQYF.

This clonotype occurred once. The chain recombines TRBV7-3 with TRBJ1-3, with D maybe TRBD1 (5 bases). The V end lost 5 bases, the J end lost 0 bases, and 11 bases lay between the germline ends. This CDR3 comprises 15 residues. CDR1 SGHTA and CDR2 FQGTGA come from the germline V gene. CDR3 DNA: TGTGCCAGCAGCCAAGACAGCTCCTCTGGAAACACCATATATTTT. It codes for CASSQDSSSGNTIYF.

The rearrangement joins TRBV6-2 or TRBV6-3 to TRBJ2-3; 7 bases agree with TRBD1. Germline trimming cut 5 bases from V and 3 bases from J; bases unmatched to any gene: 11. From germline, CDR1 is MNHEY and CDR2 SVGEGT. The CDR3 is made up of 16 amino acids. CDR3 DNA: TGTGCCAGCAGTGGCTTAAAGGGACAGAGGACAGATACGCAGTATTTT. Protein product: CASSGLKGQRTDTQYF.

The chain is built from TRBV6-2 or TRBV6-3 and TRBJ1-5; D remains ambiguous. V was pared by 0 bases and J by 3 bases, with 9 bases between. Germline V gene sequence: CDR1 MNHEY, CDR2 SVGEGT. This CDR3 has 15 residues. For the CDR3, the DNA is TGTGCCAGCAGTTACTCGTCCGGCTTCAATCAGCCCCAGCATTTT. It specifies CASSYSSGFNQPQHF.

This clonotype was observed a handful of times. The chain links TRBV20-1 to TRBJ1-2, with 8 bases lining up with TRBD1. Trimming at V came to 0 bases and at J to 4 bases, leaving 7 bases not matched to a gene. This CDR3 has 15 residues. Germline V gives CDR1 DFQATT, CDR2 SNEGSKA (reference sequence). This CDR3 reads CSARDPDREVYGYTF. The CDR3 DNA reads as TGCAGTGCTAGAGATCCGGACAGGGAGGTCTATGGCTACACCTTC.

This clonotype was detected only once. The chain recombines TRBV4-3 with TRBJ1-5; no firm D call. V was cut by 0 bases and J by 3 bases, with 6 bases left in between. Germline V gives CDR1 LGHNA, CDR2 YSLEER. The CDR3 runs to 14 residues. The CDR3 loop reads CASSQEADNQPQHF. The CDR3 nucleotides are TGCGCCAGCAGCCAAGAGGCGGACAATCAGCCCCAGCATTTT.

The chain is built from TRBV4-2 and TRBJ2-1, with 11 bases fitting TRBD2. V lost 0 bases to trimming and J lost 7 bases; unmatched junction nucleotides: 5. Germline CDR1 and CDR2: LGHNA and YNFKEQ. The CDR3 runs 16 residues. In DNA, the CDR3 is TGTGCCAGCAGCCAAGACCCCGGGACTAGCGGAAATGAGCAGTTCTTC. It yields the protein CASSQDPGTSGNEQFF.

A remark on this clonotype: One end of the junction fails to match germline, which may point to a read error. The rearrangement uses TRBV4-3 and TRBJ2-5, with TRBD1 identical over 9 bases. The germline CDR1 and CDR2 sequences are LGHNA and YSLEER. The CDR3 consists of 18 residues. In DNA, the CDR3 is TGCGCCAGCAGCCAGGCCTGGATGGGACAGGGAGGACAAGAGACCCCGTACTTC. This gives the protein CASSQAWMGQGGQETPYF.

The chain links TRBV14 to TRBJ2-7; D perhaps matches TRBD1 (6 bases). This CDR3 comprises 15 residues. V was shortened by 1 base and J by 4 bases, with 14 bases between the two germline ends. The germline gives CDR1 SGHDN, CDR2 FVKESK. The CDR3 protein is CASSQGIQGSYEQYF. CDR3 bases: TGTGCCAGCAGCCAAGGAATACAGGGCAGTTACGAGCAGTACTTC.

This chain uses TRBV4-2 with TRBJ2-1, with 7 bases aligning to TRBD2. Germline V gives CDR1 LGHNA, CDR2 YNFKEQ. CDR3 size: 16 residues. J was trimmed by 7 bases and V by 1 base; bases with no gene match: 10. This chain's CDR3 is CASSQAERAGRNEQFF. CDR3 in DNA: TGTGCCAGCAGCCAAGCCGAACGAGCGGGGAGGAATGAGCAGTTCTTC.

This sequence joins TRBV9 and TRBJ2-7; TRBD2 aligns across 8 bases. The CDR3 is 15 residues long. Germline values: CDR1 SGDLS, CDR2 YYNGEE. The trim removed 2 bases at V and 1 base at J, leaving 5 bases unmatched. CDR3 amino acids: CASSVGIAGSYEQYF. The CDR3 coding sequence is TGTGCCAGCAGCGTGGGGATAGCGGGATCCTACGAGCAGTACTTC.